This T cell receptor (beta chain) was identified in a study of cytomegalovirus exposure and HLA in healthy donors. Both 60 Vbeta primers and 13 Jbeta primers went into the PCR. This table comes from immunoSEQ multiplex PCR, and its TCRdb copy is limited to in-frame clones, with some not included. Of about 180,000 clones listed, around 80% are singletons. This clone was seen just once. Sequences were obtained from PBMCs. This TCR was recovered from a woman between 50 and 59 years old in good health and CMV-seropositive.

The CDR3 DNA reads TGTGCCAGTAGAACAGGGGGCGCGAGTGGCTACACCTTC. As protein: CASRTGGASGYTF. The chain recombines TRBV19 with TRBJ1-2; 9 nucleotides align to TRBD1. Germline values: CDR1 LNHDA, CDR2 SQIVND (reference sequence). This CDR3 contains 13 residues. Trimming took 6 bases from V and 7 from J; bases not matched to a gene: 6.